This TCR beta chain originates from a study of control samples from healthy donors and cancer patients. Only in-frame clones appear in the TCRdb table, and some are missing; sequencing was by immunoSEQ multiplex PCR. The sample shows more than 150,000 clones, just under 95% of them seen only once. This CDR3 has 15 residues. V lost 1 base, J lost 9 bases, and 7 bases stayed unmatched. CDR1 KGHSH and CDR2 LQKENI come from the germline V gene. The V gene is TRBV18, the J gene TRBJ2-1; 9 bases line up with TRBD2. Sequenced material: blood. The source is a man between 18 and 35 years old in good health. The CDR3 here is CASSPQGTSISEQFF. CDR3 coding DNA: TGTGCCAGCTCACCACAGGGGACTAGCATCAGTGAGCAGTTCTTC. The full variable domain, with the rest looked up from reference TRBV18 and TRBJ2-1, is NAGVMQNPRHLVRRRGQEARLRCSPMKGHSHVYWYRQLPEEGLKFMVYLQKENIIDESGMPKERFSAEFPKEGPSILRIQQVVRGDSAAYFCASSPQGTSISEQFFGPGTRLTVL.